The clone carrying this T cell receptor (beta chain) was recorded at least ten times. Its antigen is currently unknown. The CDR3 runs to 14 residues. V lost 5 bases and J lost 3; bases outside the gene matches: 7. CDR1 is DFQATT, CDR2 SNEGSKA, per germline (reference sequence). This sample stems from a study of T cells after yellow fever vaccination. Study observations and caveats: The booster saw the reappearance of most primary-vaccination clones (around 96% CD4, 80% to 90% CD8).

MiXCR was run by TCRdb on the 5' RACE reads, yielding one entry per CDR3 protein. The table has around 330,000 distinct CDR3 sequences, 3.6% seen once; the top ten hold about 25%. V is TRBV20-1 and J is TRBJ2-7; TRBD2 agrees at 10 bases. The TCR was taken from a man aged 18-30 years who received the YFV17D yellow fever vaccine. The starting material was PBMCs, obtained on the day of the yellow fever booster vaccination. As DNA, the CDR3 is TGCAGTGCTGGCCCTAGCGGGGGATACTACGAGCAGTACTTC. Its translation is CSAGPSGGYYEQYF.